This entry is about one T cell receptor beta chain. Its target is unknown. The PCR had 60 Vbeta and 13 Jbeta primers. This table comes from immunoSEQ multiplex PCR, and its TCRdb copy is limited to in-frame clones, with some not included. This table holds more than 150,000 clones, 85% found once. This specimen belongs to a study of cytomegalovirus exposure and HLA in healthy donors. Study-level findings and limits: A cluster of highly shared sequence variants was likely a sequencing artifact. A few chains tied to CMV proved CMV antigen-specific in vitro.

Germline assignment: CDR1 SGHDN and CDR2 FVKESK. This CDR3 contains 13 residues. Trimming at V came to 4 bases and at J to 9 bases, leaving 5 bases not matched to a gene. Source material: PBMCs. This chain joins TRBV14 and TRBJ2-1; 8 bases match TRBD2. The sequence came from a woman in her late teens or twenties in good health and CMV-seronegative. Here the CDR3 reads CASSPSGGTEQFF. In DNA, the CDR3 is TGTGCCAGCAGCCCCAGCGGGGGAACTGAGCAGTTCTTC.